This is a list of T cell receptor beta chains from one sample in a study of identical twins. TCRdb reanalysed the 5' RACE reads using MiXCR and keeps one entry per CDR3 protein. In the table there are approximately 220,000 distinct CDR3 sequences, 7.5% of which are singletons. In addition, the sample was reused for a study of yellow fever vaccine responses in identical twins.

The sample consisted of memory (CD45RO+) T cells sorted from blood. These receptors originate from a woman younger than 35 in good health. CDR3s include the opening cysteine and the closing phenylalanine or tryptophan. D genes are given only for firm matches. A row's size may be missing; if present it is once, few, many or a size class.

CASSVQPLSNTEAFF | TGTGCCAGCAGCGTACAGCCGTTATCGAACACTGAAGCTTTCTTT | . | TRBV9 | few | 15 | TRBJ1-1
CASSHNTYEQYF | TGTGCCAGCAGCCACAACACCTACGAGCAGTACTTC | . | TRBV7-2 | few | 12 | TRBJ2-7
CASSSGRWDTQYF | TGTGCCAGCAGCTCGGGCCGCTGGGATACGCAGTATTTT | . | TRBV11-2 | many | 13 | TRBJ2-3
CASSLETPGTGYTDTQYF | TGCGCCAGCAGCTTGGAAACCCCCGGAACAGGGTACACAGATACGCAGTATTTT | . | TRBV5-1 | many | 18 | TRBJ2-3
CSAERGQGGETQYF | TGCAGTGCTGAACGCGGACAGGGAGGAGAGACCCAGTACTTC | TRBD1 | TRBV20-1 | . | 14 | TRBJ2-5
CASSPGGMRGAETQYF | TGTGCCAGCAGCCCCGGCGGAATGAGGGGCGCAGAGACCCAGTACTTC | . | TRBV5-5 | . | 16 | TRBJ2-5
CATSSRDSYTDTQYF | TGTGCCACCAGCAGCCGGGACAGCTACACAGATACGCAGTATTTT | TRBD1 | TRBV15 | . | 15 | TRBJ2-3
CSAIAGGPYEQYF | TGCAGCGCCATAGCGGGAGGGCCTTACGAGCAGTACTTC | TRBD2 | TRBV29-1 | many | 13 | TRBJ2-7
CASSYSRNSYEQYF | TGTGCCAGCAGTTATTCCCGGAACTCCTACGAGCAGTACTTC | . | TRBV6-5 | few | 14 | TRBJ2-7
CSASSPTGWNSPLHF | TGCAGTGCTAGTTCCCCGACAGGGTGGAATTCACCCCTCCACTTT | TRBD1 | TRBV20-1 | many | 15 | TRBJ1-6
CASSFDRATNEQFF | TGTGCCAGCAGTTTTGACAGGGCCACTAATGAGCAGTTCTTC | TRBD1 | TRBV12-3/TRBV12-4 | many | 14 | TRBJ2-1
CASSPAGTGDIQYF | TGCGCCAGCAGCCCCGCCGGGACAGGTGACATTCAGTACTTC | TRBD1 | TRBV5-1 | . | 14 | TRBJ2-4
CSVATGVYEQYF | TGCAGCGTTGCTACAGGGGTCTACGAGCAGTACTTC | TRBD1 | TRBV29-1 | many | 12 | TRBJ2-7
CASSQDLGQGALEQYF | TGCGCCAGCAGCCAAGATCTGGGACAGGGGGCACTCGAGCAGTACTTC | TRBD1 | TRBV4-3 | few | 16 | TRBJ2-7